The table lists the clone carrying this T cell receptor (beta chain) with a few counts. This entry belongs to a study of identical twins. Healthy Caucasian individuals made up all the donors. Unique molecular identifiers were in the cDNA, with template-switch universal primer binding. MiXCR was run by TCRdb on the 5' RACE reads, yielding one entry per CDR3 protein. The sample lists more than 250,000 distinct CDR3 sequences; 8% to 9% were seen once. After removal of 5 bases from V and 6 bases from J, the junction contained 13 bases not matched to a gene. The CDR3 consists of 15 residues. Germline V gives CDR1 DFQATT, CDR2 SNEGSKA (reference sequence). The sample also formed part of further work on yellow fever vaccine responses in identical twins. Per that paper: Vaccine-induced T cell responses in twins were reportedly observed to appear partly convergent, partly personalized.

This clonotype was obtained from a woman under 30 in good health. The sequenced material came from memory (CD45RO+) T cells sorted from blood. This chain uses TRBV20-1 with TRBJ2-5; 9 bases map to TRBD2. The CDR3 DNA reads TGCAGTGCTGTGATTAGCGGGGGTGGTCCTCAGACCCAGTACTTC. Translated, it gives CSAVISGGGPQTQYF.